The present T cell receptor beta chain was sequenced within a study of T cells in Graves' hyperthyroidism and ophthalmopathy. Amplified TCR beta CDR3 regions derived from RNA transcripts. Primed by the HTBI set, a first-round RT-PCR was run on the TCR CDR3. One entry per CDR3 protein, called by TCRdb with MiXCR from the multiplex PCR reads. This table holds about 180,000 distinct CDR3 sequences, approximately 15% found once. In its sample, this clonotype was seen many times. Its antigen remains unidentified. Points from the study as a whole: Blood held most thyroid clonotypes expanded above 0.001 frequency.

The sequence was collected from a woman between 45 and 65 years old with Graves' hyperthyroidism. What was sequenced was blood.

In DNA, the CDR3 is TGTGCCAGCAGCACTGTAGCGGGGGCTTGGGAGACCCAGTACTTC. Translation: CASSTVAGAWETQYF. The chain combines TRBV7-2 with TRBJ2-5; 9 positions agree with TRBD2. This CDR3 is built from 15 residues. Germline loops: CDR1 SGHTA, CDR2 FQGNSA. V lost 5 bases to trimming and J lost 5 bases; unmatched junction nucleotides: 9.